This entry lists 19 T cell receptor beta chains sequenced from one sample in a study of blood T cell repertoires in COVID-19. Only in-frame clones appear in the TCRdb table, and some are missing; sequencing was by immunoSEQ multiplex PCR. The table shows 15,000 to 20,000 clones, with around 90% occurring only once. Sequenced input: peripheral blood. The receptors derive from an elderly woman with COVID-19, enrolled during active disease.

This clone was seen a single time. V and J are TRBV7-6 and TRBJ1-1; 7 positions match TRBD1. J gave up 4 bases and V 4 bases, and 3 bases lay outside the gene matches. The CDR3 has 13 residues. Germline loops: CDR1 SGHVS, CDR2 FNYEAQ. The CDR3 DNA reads TGTGCCAGCAGCTCGAACAGGGGCACTGAAGCTTTCTTT. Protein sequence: CASSSNRGTEAFF.

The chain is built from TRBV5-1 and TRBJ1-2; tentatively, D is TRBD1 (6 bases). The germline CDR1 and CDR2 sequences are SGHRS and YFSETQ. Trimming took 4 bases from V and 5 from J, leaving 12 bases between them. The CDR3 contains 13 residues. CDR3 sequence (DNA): TGCGCCAGCAGCGCCGGGACATCTTATGGCTACACCTTC. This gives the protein CASSAGTSYGYTF. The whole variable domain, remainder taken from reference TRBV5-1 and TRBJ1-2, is KAGVTQTPRYLIKTRGQQVTLSCSPISGHRSVSWYQQTPGQGLQFLFEYFSETQRNKGNFPGRFSGRQFSNSRSEMNVSTLELGDSALYLCASSAGTSYGYTFGSGTRLTVV.

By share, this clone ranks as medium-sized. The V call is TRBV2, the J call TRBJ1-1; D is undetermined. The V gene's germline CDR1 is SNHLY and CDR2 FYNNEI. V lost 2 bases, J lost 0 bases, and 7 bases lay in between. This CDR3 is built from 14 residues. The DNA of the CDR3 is TGTGCCAGCAGTGAACACATGATGAACACTGAAGCTTTCTTT. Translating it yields CASSEHMMNTEAFF. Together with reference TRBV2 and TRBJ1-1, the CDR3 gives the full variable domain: EPEVTQTPSHQVTQMGQEVILRCVPISNHLYFYWYRQILGQKVEFLVSFYNNEISEKSEIFDDQFSVERPDGSNFTLKIRSTKLEDSAMYFCASSEHMMNTEAFFGQGTRLTVV.

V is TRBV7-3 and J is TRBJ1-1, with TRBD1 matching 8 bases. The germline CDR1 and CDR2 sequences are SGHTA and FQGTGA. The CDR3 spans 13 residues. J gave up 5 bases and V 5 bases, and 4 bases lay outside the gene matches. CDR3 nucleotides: TGTGCCAGCAGCGAACAGGGGGGGACTGAAGCTTTCTTT. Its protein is CASSEQGGTEAFF.

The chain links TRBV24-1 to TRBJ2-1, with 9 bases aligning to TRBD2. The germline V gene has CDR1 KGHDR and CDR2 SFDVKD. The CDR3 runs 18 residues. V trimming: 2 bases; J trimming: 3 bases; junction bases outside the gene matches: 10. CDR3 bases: TGTGCCACCAGTGATTCAGGCTCTAGCGGGGTGGACTACAATGAGCAGTTCTTC. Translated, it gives CATSDSGSSGVDYNEQFF.

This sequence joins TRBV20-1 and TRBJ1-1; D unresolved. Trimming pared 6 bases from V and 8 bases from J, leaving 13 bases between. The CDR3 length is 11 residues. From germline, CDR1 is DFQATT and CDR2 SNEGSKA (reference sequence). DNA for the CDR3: TGCAGTGCCGCGAGAGGAGAAGAAGCTTTCTTT. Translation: CSAARGEEAFF.

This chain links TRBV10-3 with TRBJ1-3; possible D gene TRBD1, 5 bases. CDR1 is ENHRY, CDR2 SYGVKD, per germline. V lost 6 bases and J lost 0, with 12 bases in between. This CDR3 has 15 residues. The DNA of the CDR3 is TGTGCCATCAGCCCCAGGGAAAGCTCTGGAAACACCATATATTTT. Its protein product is CAISPRESSGNTIYF.

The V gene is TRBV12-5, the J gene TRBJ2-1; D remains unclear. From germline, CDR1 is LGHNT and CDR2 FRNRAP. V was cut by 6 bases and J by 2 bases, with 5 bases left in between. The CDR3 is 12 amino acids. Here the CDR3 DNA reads TGTGCTAGTGGCAGTCCCTACAATGAGCAGTTCTTC. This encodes CASGSPYNEQFF.

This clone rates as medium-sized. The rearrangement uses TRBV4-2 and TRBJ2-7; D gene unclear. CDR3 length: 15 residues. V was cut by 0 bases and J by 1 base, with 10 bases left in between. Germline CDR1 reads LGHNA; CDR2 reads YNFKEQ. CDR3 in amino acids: CASSQDFSSSYEQYF. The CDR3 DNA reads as TGTGCCAGCAGCCAAGATTTCAGTTCGTCCTACGAGCAGTACTTC.

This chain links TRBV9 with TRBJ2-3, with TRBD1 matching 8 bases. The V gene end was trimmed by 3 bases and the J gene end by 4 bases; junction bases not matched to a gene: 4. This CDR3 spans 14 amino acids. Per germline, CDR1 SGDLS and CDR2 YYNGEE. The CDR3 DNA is TGTGCCAGCAGCGCCCGACAGGGGCCAGATACGCAGTATTTT. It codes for CASSARQGPDTQYF.

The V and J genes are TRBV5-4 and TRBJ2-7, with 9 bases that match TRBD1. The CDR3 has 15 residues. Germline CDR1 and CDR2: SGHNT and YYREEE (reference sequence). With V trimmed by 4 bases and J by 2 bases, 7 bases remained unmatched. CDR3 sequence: CASSNKTGGAYEQYF. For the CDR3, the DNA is TGTGCCAGCAGCAACAAGACAGGGGGGGCCTACGAGCAGTACTTC.

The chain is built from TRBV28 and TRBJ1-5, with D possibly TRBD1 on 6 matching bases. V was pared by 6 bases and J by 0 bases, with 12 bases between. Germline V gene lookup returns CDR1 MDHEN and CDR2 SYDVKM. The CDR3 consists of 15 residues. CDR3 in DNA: TGTGCCAGCAGCGACCAGGGGTATAGCAATCAGCCCCAGCATTTT. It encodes CASSDQGYSNQPQHF.

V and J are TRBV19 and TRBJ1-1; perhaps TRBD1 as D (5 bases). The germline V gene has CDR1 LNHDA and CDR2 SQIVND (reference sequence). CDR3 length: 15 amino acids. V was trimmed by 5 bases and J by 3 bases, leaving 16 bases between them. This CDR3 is CASSLKGRGYTEAFF. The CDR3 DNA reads TGTGCCAGTAGTTTAAAAGGTCGGGGGTACACTGAAGCTTTCTTT.

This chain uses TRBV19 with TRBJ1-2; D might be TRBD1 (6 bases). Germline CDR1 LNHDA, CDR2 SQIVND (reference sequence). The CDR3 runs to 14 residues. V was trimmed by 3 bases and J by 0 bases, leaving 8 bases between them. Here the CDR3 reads CASSITGTNYGYTF. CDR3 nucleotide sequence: TGTGCCAGTAGTATTACAGGGACTAACTATGGCTACACCTTC.

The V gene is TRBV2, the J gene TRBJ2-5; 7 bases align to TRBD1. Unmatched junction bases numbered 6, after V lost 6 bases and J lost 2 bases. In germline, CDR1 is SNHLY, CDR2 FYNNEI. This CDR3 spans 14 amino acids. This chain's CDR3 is CASSADRVQETQYF. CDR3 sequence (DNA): TGTGCCAGCAGCGCAGACAGGGTTCAAGAGACCCAGTACTTC.

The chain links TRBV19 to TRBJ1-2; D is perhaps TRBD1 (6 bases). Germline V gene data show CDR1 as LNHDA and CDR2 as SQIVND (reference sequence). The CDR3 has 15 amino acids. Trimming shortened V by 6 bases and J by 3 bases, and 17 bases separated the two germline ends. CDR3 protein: CASSLKGVLDYGYTF. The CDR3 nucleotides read TGTGCCAGTAGCCTAAAGGGGGTATTGGACTATGGCTACACCTTC.

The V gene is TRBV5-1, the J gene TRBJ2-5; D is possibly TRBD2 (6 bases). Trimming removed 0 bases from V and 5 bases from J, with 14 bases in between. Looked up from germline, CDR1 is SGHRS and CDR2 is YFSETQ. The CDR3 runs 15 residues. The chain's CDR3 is CASSLDGSEGETQYF. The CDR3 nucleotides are TGCGCCAGCAGCTTGGACGGGAGTGAGGGGGAGACCCAGTACTTC.

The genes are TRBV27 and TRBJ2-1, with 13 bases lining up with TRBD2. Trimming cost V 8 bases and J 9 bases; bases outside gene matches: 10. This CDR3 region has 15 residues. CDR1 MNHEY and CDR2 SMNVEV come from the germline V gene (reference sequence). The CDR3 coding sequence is TGTGCCAGCGGATCCCGGACTAGCGGGAGTCCTGAGCAGTTCTTC. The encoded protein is CASGSRTSGSPEQFF.

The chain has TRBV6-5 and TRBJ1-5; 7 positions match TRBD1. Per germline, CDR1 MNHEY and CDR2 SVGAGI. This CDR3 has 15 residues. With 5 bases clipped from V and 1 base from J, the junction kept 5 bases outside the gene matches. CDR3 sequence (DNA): TGTGCCAGCAGTCACAGGGGTGCAAGCAATCAGCCCCAGCATTTT. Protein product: CASSHRGASNQPQHF.